This T cell receptor beta chain was observed in a study of T-cell reconstitution after alpha-beta-depleted transplantation in children. This clonotype came up a few times. Unique molecular identifiers featured in how the TCRbeta library was prepared. TCRdb re-analysed the PCR reads in MiXCR, keeping a single row per CDR3 protein. This table has roughly 610,000 distinct CDR3 sequences, 10% to 13% appearing once. The sample here was PBMCs from the stem cell graft donor, taken from the stem cell graft. This receptor was identified in a human donor who donated a stem cell graft to a child with acute myeloid leukemia.

The CDR3 DNA reads as TGCAGTGCGCCCGAGACTAGCGGGAGGATAGATACGCAGTATTTT. Its translation: CSAPETSGRIDTQYF. The chain recombines TRBV20-1 with TRBJ2-3; 13 bases line up with TRBD2. The CDR3 length is 15 residues. Germline-derived CDR1 and CDR2 are DFQATT and SNEGSKA (reference sequence). Trimming at V came to 6 bases and at J to 5 bases, leaving 8 bases not matched to a gene.